This is a list of T cell receptor beta chains from one sample in a study of control samples from healthy donors and cancer patients. Measured with immunoSEQ multiplex PCR; TCRdb has only the in-frame clones, and not every one. The data contain around 96,000 clones, approximately 93% of them singletons. The sequenced sample consisted of blood. The source of these receptors is a man between 18 and 29 years old in good health. Each CDR3 is given with its conserved first and last residue. Fields, in order: clone size, J gene, V gene, CDR3 length, D gene, CDR3 DNA, CDR3 protein. A D gene is named only where the DNA matches it firmly. The size of a clone is reported for some rows only, either as once, few or many, or as a class for expanded clones.

- TRBJ1-1 TRBV5-1 15 - TGCGCCAGCAGCTTGGAATCGGGGCTGAACACTGAAGCTTTCTTT CASSLESGLNTEAFF
- TRBJ2-7 TRBV2 16 TRBD2 TGTGCCAGCAGTGACGCGATTAGCGGGGGATTGGACGAGCAGTACTTC CASSDAISGGLDEQYF
- TRBJ1-1 TRBV30 12 - TGTGCCTGGACCGTACTTGCAACCAAAACTTTCTTT CAWTVLATKTFF
- TRBJ1-1 TRBV2 15 - TGTGCCAGCAGTCCCCTACAGAGCATGAACACTGAAGCTTTCTTT CASSPLQSMNTEAFF
- TRBJ2-1 TRBV30 15 TRBD2 TGTGCCTGGTGGACAAGCGGGAGGGTCTACAATGAGCAGTTCTTC CAWWTSGRVYNEQFF
- TRBJ1-1 TRBV7-9 12 - TGTGCCAGCAGCTTAGGGGGACTTGAAGCTTTCTTT CASSLGGLEAFF
few TRBJ2-1 TRBV5-5 18 TRBD2 TGTGCCAGCAGCATCTCTGGACTAGCGGGAGGTCTGGGCAATGAGCAGTTCTTC CASSISGLAGGLGNEQFF
- TRBJ2-7 TRBV20-1 13 - TGCAGTGCTAGTGATAGCGGAGCCTACGAGCAGTACTTC CSASDSGAYEQYF
- TRBJ1-2 TRBV3-1/TRBV3-2 14 - TGTGCCAGCAGCCACTACGGCCCAATCTATGGCTACACCTTC CASSHYGPIYGYTF
- TRBJ1-1 TRBV29-1 13 - TGCAGCGCTTATCCGGGGAGGGACACTGAAGCTTTCTTT CSAYPGRDTEAFF
- TRBJ2-1 TRBV10-1 13 TRBD1 TGCGCCAGCAGCCCGGGACAGGGATATGAGCAGTTCTTC CASSPGQGYEQFF